This paragraph covers one T cell receptor beta chain sequence. Its antigen is still unknown. These data come from a study of T cells after yellow fever vaccination. Study-wide results and caveats: In post-booster samples, most primary-vaccination clones reappeared (approximately 96% CD4, roughly 90% CD8). Weaker, the secondary response peaked sooner, at day 5 versus 15.

Template-switching 5'RACE yielded the TCR cDNA; a universal primer site and UMIs were added in the process. MiXCR, applied by TCRdb to the 5' RACE reads, yields one record per CDR3 protein. The table shows approximately 110,000 distinct CDR3 sequences, with about 7% occurring only once. The V end lost 3 bases, the J end lost 5 bases, and 8 bases lay between the germline ends. CDR3 length: 12 amino acids. Germline V lookup: CDR1 SGHTA, CDR2 FQGNSA. The rearrangement joins TRBV7-2 to TRBJ2-7, with D tentatively TRBD2 (5 bases). Source: CD4+ T cells sorted from PBMCs, taken less than 11 days after the first yellow fever vaccination. The clonotype originates from a man younger than 35 who received the YFV17D yellow fever vaccine. The CDR3 DNA is TGTGCCAGCAGCTTTTTCGGGAACGAGCAGTACTTC. Translated: CASSFFGNEQYF. Combining the CDR3 with reference TRBV7-2 and TRBJ2-7 gives the whole variable domain GAGVSQSPSNKVTEKGKDVELRCDPISGHTALYWYRQSLGQGLEFLIYFQGNSAPDKSGLPSDRFSAERTGGSVSTLTIQRTQQEDSAVYLCASSFFGNEQYFGPGTRLTVT.